Here is one T cell receptor beta chain with its context. Its specificity is not known. These data originate in a study of T cells in Graves' hyperthyroidism and ophthalmopathy. Authors of the study amplified TCR beta CDR3 regions from RNA transcripts. During a first-round RT-PCR of the TCR CDR3, the HTBI primer set was used. TCRdb itself ran the multiplex PCR reads through MiXCR, one entry per CDR3 protein. The sample holds 96,000 or so distinct CDR3 sequences, just over 50% seen once. The CDR3 covers 14 residues. V lost 8 bases and J 2 bases, leaving 13 bases between the germline ends. Germline V gives CDR1 SEHNR, CDR2 FQNEAQ (reference sequence). Regarding the study as a whole: It was a median roughly 6.5 months before onset that the model predicted ophthalmopathy.

Lactation, pregnancy, other autoimmune disease or uncontrolled infection excluded patients. Sequenced material: blood. The TCR comes from a woman aged 40 to 50 with Graves' hyperthyroidism. This chain links TRBV7-9 with TRBJ1-5; D not certain. CDR3: CASVWEAGNQPQHF. The CDR3 bases are TGTGCCAGCGTTTGGGAGGCGGGCAATCAGCCCCAGCATTTT.